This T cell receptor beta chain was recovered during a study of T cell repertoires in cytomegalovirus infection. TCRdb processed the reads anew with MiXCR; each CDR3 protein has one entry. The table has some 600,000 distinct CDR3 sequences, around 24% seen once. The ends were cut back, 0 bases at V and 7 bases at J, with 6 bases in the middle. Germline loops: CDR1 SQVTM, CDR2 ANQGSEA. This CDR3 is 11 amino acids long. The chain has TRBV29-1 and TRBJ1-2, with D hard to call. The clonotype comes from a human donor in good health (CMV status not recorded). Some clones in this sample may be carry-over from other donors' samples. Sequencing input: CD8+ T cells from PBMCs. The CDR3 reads CSVEDRTGYTF. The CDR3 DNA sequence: TGCAGCGTTGAAGATCGTACTGGCTACACCTTC.